This T cell receptor beta chain derives from a study of blood T cell repertoires in COVID-19. Study-level information: The United States, Italy and Spain were the sources of the acute and convalescent COVID-19 samples. Sample material is recorded as cDNA or gDNA derived from T cells, B-cell-depleted T cells, or PBMCs.

Per the original data handling: Estimation of nucleated cell counts relied on the amplification of reference gene primers. The table came from immunoSEQ multiplex PCR; TCRdb's copy has only in-frame clones and leaves some out. Clone size and V and J calls were adopted from that table, with D and trimming inferred from the DNA. The sample includes around 100,000 clones, about 81% of them seen just once. The CDR3 runs 12 residues. Per germline, CDR1 SNHLY and CDR2 FYNNEI. The ends were cut back, 2 bases at V and 7 bases at J, with 6 bases in the middle. The TCR sequence derives from a man between 65 and 79 years old with acute or convalescent COVID-19. The genes are TRBV2 and TRBJ2-1; D is uncertain. The specimen was peripheral blood. CDR3 sequence: CASSETGNEQFF. CDR3 DNA sequence: TGTGCCAGCAGTGAAACCGGGAATGAGCAGTTCTTC.